These T cell receptor beta chains were read from a single sample in a study of T cells after posttransplantation cyclophosphamide. TCRdb's copy holds only in-frame clones and misses some; the assay was immunoSEQ multiplex PCR. The table has 25,000 to 40,000 clones, about 91% seen once. Material for sequencing was naive CD4+ T cells sorted from blood. The receptors come from a man aged 30 to 45 in good health and a related stem cell transplant donor. CDR3s include the opening cysteine and the closing phenylalanine or tryptophan. A D gene is named only where the DNA matches it firmly. Clone size is not always given. Where it is, it says once, few, many or a class for expanded clones.

abundance: once
j_gene: TRBJ2-2
d_gene: -
v_gene: TRBV6-4
CDR3nt: TGTGCCAGCAGTGCCCTTAGAGACACCGGGGAGCTGTTTTTT
CDR3aa: CASSALRDTGELFF

abundance: -
j_gene: TRBJ2-3
d_gene: -
v_gene: TRBV5-1
CDR3nt: TGCGCCAGCAGCCCCGTTCAGGGCCCAAGAGATACGCAGTATTTT
CDR3aa: CASSPVQGPRDTQYF

abundance: -
j_gene: TRBJ1-3
d_gene: -
v_gene: TRBV23-1
CDR3nt: TGCGCCGGGGGGGGAAGGGGTATGGTACCTGGAAACACCATATATTTT
CDR3aa: CAGGGRGMVPGNTIYF

abundance: -
j_gene: TRBJ1-1
d_gene: TRBD1
v_gene: TRBV19
CDR3nt: TGTGCCAGTAGTAGAAGGGGGCAGAACACTGAAGCTTTCTTT
CDR3aa: CASSRRGQNTEAFF

abundance: -
j_gene: TRBJ2-1
d_gene: TRBD1
v_gene: TRBV19
CDR3nt: TGTGCCAGTAGTACGGACAGGGGGCCCAATGAGCAGTTCTTC
CDR3aa: CASSTDRGPNEQFF

abundance: -
j_gene: TRBJ2-4
d_gene: -
v_gene: TRBV27
CDR3nt: TGTGCCAGCAGAGGGGGAGTTGACAAAAACATTCAGTACTTC
CDR3aa: CASRGGVDKNIQYF

abundance: -
j_gene: TRBJ2-3
d_gene: TRBD2
v_gene: TRBV9
CDR3nt: TGTGCCAGCAGCGTCTTTAGCGGGACTAGCACAGATACGCAGTATTTT
CDR3aa: CASSVFSGTSTDTQYF

abundance: -
j_gene: TRBJ1-1
d_gene: -
v_gene: TRBV29-1
CDR3nt: TGCAGCGCTAGGGGCGGCTCCGAAGCTTTCTTT
CDR3aa: CSARGGSEAFF

abundance: -
j_gene: TRBJ2-7
d_gene: TRBD1
v_gene: TRBV28
CDR3nt: TGTGCCAGCAGTTCTCCCCGGGACAGGGGAGGTCACGAGCAGTACTTC
CDR3aa: CASSSPRDRGGHEQYF

abundance: -
j_gene: TRBJ2-7
d_gene: -
v_gene: TRBV28
CDR3nt: TGTGCCAGCAGTTTAGTCCGCTCCTACGAGCAGTACTTC
CDR3aa: CASSLVRSYEQYF

abundance: -
j_gene: TRBJ2-7
d_gene: TRBD1
v_gene: TRBV5-6
CDR3nt: TGTGCCAGCAGCTTAGGACAGGGGGCAAGATTCTACGAGCAGTACTTC
CDR3aa: CASSLGQGARFYEQYF

abundance: once
j_gene: TRBJ1-2
d_gene: -
v_gene: TRBV30
CDR3nt: TGTGCCTGGAAATGGGTGACAGACTACTATGGCTACACCTTC
CDR3aa: CAWKWVTDYYGYTF

abundance: -
j_gene: TRBJ1-1
d_gene: TRBD1
v_gene: TRBV7-9
CDR3nt: TGTGCCAGCAGCGTCCGGGACAGGGGGGAAAAGAACACTGAAGCTTTCTTT
CDR3aa: CASSVRDRGEKNTEAFF

abundance: once
j_gene: TRBJ1-2
d_gene: -
v_gene: TRBV5-4
CDR3nt: TGTGCCAGCAGCTTCATTGGCAGGACAATCTATGGCTACACCTTC
CDR3aa: CASSFIGRTIYGYTF

abundance: -
j_gene: TRBJ1-1
d_gene: -
v_gene: TRBV7-7
CDR3nt: TGTGCCAGCAGCACCACAGGGCGGAATACTGAAGCTTTCTTT
CDR3aa: CASSTTGRNTEAFF

abundance: -
j_gene: TRBJ1-1
d_gene: -
v_gene: TRBV28
CDR3nt: TGTGCCATCGTAACTACAGGATGGGCTTTCTTT
CDR3aa: CAIVTTGWAFF

abundance: -
j_gene: TRBJ1-4
d_gene: TRBD1
v_gene: TRBV7-9
CDR3nt: TGTGCCAGCGAAAGGGGGCGTGGGGAAAAACTGTTTTTT
CDR3aa: CASERGRGEKLFF

abundance: -
j_gene: TRBJ2-1
d_gene: TRBD2
v_gene: TRBV9
CDR3nt: TGTGCCAGCAGCGTTATAGCGGGGGGGACCAATGAGCAGTTCTTC
CDR3aa: CASSVIAGGTNEQFF

abundance: once
j_gene: TRBJ2-1
d_gene: TRBD2
v_gene: TRBV5-6
CDR3nt: TGTGCCAGCAGGCTGGAGGGACTAGCCTTTTACAATGAGCAGTTCTTC
CDR3aa: CASRLEGLAFYNEQFF

abundance: -
j_gene: TRBJ2-3
d_gene: -
v_gene: TRBV15
CDR3nt: TGTGCCACCAGCAGTCCGATAGGGGGGGCCAGAACAGATACGCAGTATTTT
CDR3aa: CATSSPIGGARTDTQYF

abundance: -
j_gene: TRBJ1-1
d_gene: -
v_gene: TRBV7-8
CDR3nt: TGTGCCAGCAGCGCCCAACCAGTGAACACTGAAGCTTTCTTT
CDR3aa: CASSAQPVNTEAFF

abundance: -
j_gene: TRBJ2-5
d_gene: -
v_gene: TRBV11-2
CDR3nt: TGTGCCAGCAGCTTAGGAGAGACATTGAAGACCCAGTACTTC
CDR3aa: CASSLGETLKTQYF

abundance: -
j_gene: TRBJ1-6
d_gene: TRBD1
v_gene: TRBV25-1
CDR3nt: TGTGCCAGCAGTCGACAGGGTTATAATTCACCCCTCCACTTT
CDR3aa: CASSRQGYNSPLHF

abundance: -
j_gene: TRBJ2-7
d_gene: -
v_gene: TRBV6-1
CDR3nt: TGTGCCAGCAGTGAATGGTCCCTGCAGGGATTAAGCGAGCAGTACTTC
CDR3aa: CASSEWSLQGLSEQYF

abundance: few
j_gene: TRBJ2-7
d_gene: TRBD1
v_gene: TRBV7-6
CDR3nt: TGTGCCAGCAGCTTAAGGACAGGATCCCACGAGCAGTACTTC
CDR3aa: CASSLRTGSHEQYF

abundance: -
j_gene: TRBJ1-4
d_gene: -
v_gene: TRBV7-9
CDR3nt: TGTGCCAGCAGCTTCCGGGCAACTAATGAAAAACTGTTTTTT
CDR3aa: CASSFRATNEKLFF

abundance: -
j_gene: TRBJ1-2
d_gene: -
v_gene: TRBV29-1
CDR3nt: TGCAGCGTCCCCCGGGACACTTCTAACTATGGCTACACCTTC
CDR3aa: CSVPRDTSNYGYTF

abundance: -
j_gene: TRBJ1-5
d_gene: -
v_gene: TRBV27
CDR3nt: TGTGCCAGCAGTTTTGGGGGGAGTTGGAATCAGCCCCAGCATTTT
CDR3aa: CASSFGGSWNQPQHF

abundance: -
j_gene: TRBJ2-1
d_gene: TRBD1
v_gene: TRBV28
CDR3nt: TGTGCCAGCAGTTTATCGGGACAGACTTTTAACAATGAGCAGTTCTTC
CDR3aa: CASSLSGQTFNNEQFF

abundance: -
j_gene: TRBJ1-1
d_gene: -
v_gene: TRBV5-6
CDR3nt: TGTGCCAGCAGCCCTCCACAGAACACTGAAGCTTTCTTT
CDR3aa: CASSPPQNTEAFF

abundance: -
j_gene: TRBJ1-5
d_gene: -
v_gene: TRBV6-1
CDR3nt: TGTGCCAGCAGTGATCCCTCAGGGTATAGCAATCAGCCCCAGCATTTT
CDR3aa: CASSDPSGYSNQPQHF

abundance: -
j_gene: TRBJ2-2
d_gene: -
v_gene: TRBV19
CDR3nt: TGTGCCAGTAGCACCACCGGGACTCTGAACACCGGGGAGCTGTTTTTT
CDR3aa: CASSTTGTLNTGELFF

abundance: -
j_gene: TRBJ2-4
d_gene: -
v_gene: TRBV18
CDR3nt: TGTGCCAGCTCACCAGAGGGTCCCTTGGCCAAAAACATTCAGTACTTC
CDR3aa: CASSPEGPLAKNIQYF

abundance: -
j_gene: TRBJ1-1
d_gene: -
v_gene: TRBV6-6
CDR3nt: TGTGCCAGCGTAGATTCTAACACTGAAGCTTTCTTT
CDR3aa: CASVDSNTEAFF

abundance: -
j_gene: TRBJ1-1
d_gene: -
v_gene: TRBV28
CDR3nt: TGTGCCAGCAGTTACAGGTTACTGAACACTGAAGCTTTCTTT
CDR3aa: CASSYRLLNTEAFF

abundance: -
j_gene: TRBJ2-1
d_gene: -
v_gene: TRBV5-4
CDR3nt: TGTGCCAGCAGCTTAAGGGGGGGCCACAATGAGCAGTTCTTC
CDR3aa: CASSLRGGHNEQFF

abundance: -
j_gene: TRBJ1-6
d_gene: TRBD1
v_gene: TRBV11-3
CDR3nt: TGTGCCAGCAGCCCTAGACAGGGAGAGGATTCACCCCTCCACTTT
CDR3aa: CASSPRQGEDSPLHF

abundance: -
j_gene: TRBJ1-3
d_gene: -
v_gene: TRBV5-1
CDR3nt: TGCGCCAGCAGCTTGGATGGAGGGAGTTTAAACACCATATATTTT
CDR3aa: CASSLDGGSLNTIYF

abundance: -
j_gene: TRBJ1-1
d_gene: TRBD1
v_gene: TRBV4-1
CDR3nt: TGCGCCAGCAGCTTCTCATCCGGGACAGGGGGGCGCGGCTCTGAAGCTTTCTTT
CDR3aa: CASSFSSGTGGRGSEAFF

abundance: -
j_gene: TRBJ2-5
d_gene: TRBD1
v_gene: TRBV7-2
CDR3nt: TGTGCCAGCAGCTCCGACAGGGGGGTAGAGACCCAGTACTTC
CDR3aa: CASSSDRGVETQYF

abundance: -
j_gene: TRBJ2-5
d_gene: TRBD1
v_gene: TRBV4-2
CDR3nt: TGTGCCAGCAGCTTCGGACAGGAGCTCCGAGAGACCCAGTACTTC
CDR3aa: CASSFGQELRETQYF